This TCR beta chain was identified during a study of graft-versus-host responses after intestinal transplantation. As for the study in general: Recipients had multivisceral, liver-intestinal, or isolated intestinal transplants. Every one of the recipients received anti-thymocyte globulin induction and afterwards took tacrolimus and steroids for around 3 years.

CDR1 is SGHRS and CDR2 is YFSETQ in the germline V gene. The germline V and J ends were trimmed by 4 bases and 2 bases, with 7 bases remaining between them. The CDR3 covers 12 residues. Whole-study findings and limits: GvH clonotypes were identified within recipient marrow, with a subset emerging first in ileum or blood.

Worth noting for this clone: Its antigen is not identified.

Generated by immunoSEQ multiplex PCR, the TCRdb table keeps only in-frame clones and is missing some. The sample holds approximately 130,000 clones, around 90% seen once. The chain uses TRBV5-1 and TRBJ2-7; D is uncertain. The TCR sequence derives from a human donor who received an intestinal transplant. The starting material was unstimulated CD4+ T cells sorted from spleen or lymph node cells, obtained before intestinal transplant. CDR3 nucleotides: TGCGCCAGCAGCCCAGTCCCCTACGAGCAGTACTTC. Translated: CASSPVPYEQYF.